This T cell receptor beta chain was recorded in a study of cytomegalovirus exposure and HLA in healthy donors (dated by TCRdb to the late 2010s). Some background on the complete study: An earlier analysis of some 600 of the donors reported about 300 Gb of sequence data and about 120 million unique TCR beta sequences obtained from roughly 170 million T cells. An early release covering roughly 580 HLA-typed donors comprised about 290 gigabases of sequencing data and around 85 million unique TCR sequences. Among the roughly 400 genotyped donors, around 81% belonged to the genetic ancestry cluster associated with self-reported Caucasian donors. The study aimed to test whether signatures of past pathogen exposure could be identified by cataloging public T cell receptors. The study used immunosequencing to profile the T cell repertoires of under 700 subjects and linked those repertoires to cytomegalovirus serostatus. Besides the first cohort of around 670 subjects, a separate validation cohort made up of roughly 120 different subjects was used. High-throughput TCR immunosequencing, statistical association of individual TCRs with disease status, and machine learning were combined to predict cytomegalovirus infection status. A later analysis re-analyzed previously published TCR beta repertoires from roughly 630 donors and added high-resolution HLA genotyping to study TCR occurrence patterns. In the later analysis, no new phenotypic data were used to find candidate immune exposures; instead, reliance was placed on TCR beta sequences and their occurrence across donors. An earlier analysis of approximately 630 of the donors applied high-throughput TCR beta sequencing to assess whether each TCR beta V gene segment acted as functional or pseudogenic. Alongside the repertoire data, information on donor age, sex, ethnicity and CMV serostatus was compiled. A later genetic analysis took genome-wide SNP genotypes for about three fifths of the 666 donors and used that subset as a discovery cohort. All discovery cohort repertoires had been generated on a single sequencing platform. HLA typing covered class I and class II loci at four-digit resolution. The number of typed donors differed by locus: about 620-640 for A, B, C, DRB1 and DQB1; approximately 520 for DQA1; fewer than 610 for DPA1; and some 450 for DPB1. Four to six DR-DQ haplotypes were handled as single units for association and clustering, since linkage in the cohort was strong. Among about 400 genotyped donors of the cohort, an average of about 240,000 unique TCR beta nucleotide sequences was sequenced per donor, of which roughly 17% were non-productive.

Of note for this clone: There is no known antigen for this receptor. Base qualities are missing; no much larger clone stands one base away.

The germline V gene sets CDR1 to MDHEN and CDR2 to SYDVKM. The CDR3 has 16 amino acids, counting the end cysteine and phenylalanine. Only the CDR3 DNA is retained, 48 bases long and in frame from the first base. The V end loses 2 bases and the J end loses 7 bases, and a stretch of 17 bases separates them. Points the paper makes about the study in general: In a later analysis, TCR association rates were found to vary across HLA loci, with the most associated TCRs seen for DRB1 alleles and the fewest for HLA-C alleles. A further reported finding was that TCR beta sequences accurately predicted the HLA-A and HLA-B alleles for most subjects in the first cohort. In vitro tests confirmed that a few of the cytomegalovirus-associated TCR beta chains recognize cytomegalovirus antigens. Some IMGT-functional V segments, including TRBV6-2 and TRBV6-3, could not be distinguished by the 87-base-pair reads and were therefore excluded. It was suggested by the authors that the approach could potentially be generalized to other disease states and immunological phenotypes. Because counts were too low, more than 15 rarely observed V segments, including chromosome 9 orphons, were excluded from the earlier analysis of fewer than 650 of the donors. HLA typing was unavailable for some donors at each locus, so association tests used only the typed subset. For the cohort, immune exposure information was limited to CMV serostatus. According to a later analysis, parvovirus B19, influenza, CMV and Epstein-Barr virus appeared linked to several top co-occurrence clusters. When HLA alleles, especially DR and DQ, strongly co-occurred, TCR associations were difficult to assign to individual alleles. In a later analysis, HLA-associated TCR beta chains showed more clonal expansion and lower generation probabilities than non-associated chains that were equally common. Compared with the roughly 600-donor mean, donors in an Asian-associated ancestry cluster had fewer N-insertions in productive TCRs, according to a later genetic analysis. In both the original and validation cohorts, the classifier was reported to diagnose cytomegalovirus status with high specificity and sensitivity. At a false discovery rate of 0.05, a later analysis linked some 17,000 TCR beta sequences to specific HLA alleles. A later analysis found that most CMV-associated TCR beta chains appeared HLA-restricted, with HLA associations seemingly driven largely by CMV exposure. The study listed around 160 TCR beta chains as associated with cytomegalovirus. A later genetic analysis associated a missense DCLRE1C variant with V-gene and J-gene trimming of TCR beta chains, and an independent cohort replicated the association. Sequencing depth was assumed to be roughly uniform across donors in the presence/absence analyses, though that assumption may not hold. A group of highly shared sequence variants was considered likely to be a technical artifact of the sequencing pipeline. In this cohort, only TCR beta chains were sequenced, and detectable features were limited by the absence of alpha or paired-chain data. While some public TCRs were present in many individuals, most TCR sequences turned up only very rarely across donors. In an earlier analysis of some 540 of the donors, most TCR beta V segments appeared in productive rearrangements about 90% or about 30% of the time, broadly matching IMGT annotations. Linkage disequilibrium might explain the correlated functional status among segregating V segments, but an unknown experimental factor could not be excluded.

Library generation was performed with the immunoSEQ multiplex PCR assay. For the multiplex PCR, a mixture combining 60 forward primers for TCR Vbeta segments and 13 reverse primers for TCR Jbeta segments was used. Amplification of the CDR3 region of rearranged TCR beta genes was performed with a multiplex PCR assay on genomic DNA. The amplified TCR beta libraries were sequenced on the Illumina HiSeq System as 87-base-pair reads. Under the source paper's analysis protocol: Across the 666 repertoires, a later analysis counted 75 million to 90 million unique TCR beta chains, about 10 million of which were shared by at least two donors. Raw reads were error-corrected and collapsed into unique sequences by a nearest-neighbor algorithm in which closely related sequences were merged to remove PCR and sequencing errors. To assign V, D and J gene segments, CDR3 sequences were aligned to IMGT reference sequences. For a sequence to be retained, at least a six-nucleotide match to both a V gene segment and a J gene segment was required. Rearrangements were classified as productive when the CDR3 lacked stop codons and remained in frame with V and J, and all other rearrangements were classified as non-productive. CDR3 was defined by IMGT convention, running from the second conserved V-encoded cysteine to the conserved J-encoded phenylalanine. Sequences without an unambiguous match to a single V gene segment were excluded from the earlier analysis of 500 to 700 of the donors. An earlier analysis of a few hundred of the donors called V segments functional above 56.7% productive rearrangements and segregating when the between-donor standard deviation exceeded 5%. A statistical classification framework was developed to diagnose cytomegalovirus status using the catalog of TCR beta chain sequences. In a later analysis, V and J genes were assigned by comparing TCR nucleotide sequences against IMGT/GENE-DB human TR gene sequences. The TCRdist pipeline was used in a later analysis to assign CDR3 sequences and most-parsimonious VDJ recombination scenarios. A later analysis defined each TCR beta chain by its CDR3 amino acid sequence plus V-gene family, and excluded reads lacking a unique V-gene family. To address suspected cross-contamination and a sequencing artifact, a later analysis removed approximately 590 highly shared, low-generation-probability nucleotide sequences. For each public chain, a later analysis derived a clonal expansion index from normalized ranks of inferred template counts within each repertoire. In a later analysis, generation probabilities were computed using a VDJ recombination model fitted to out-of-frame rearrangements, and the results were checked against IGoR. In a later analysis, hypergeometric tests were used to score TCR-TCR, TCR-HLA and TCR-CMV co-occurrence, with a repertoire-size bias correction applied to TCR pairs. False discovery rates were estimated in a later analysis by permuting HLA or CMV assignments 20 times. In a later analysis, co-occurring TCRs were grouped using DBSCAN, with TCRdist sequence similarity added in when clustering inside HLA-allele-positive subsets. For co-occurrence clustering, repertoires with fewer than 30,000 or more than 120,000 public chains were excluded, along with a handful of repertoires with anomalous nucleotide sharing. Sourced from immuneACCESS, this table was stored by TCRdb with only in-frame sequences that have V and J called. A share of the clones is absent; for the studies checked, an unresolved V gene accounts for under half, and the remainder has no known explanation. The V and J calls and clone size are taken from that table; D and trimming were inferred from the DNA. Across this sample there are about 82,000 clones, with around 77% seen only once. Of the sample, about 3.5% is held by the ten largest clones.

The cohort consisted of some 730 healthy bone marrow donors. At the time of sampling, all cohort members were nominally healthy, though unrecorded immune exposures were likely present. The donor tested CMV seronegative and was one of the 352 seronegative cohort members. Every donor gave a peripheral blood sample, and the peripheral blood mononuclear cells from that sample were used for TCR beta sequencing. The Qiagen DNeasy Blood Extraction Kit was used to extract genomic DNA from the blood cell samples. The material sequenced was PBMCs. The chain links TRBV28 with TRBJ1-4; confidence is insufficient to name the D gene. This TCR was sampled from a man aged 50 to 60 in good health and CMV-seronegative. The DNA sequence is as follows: TGTGCCAGCAGTTTAAGCGGTGCGGGCACAAGTGAAAAACTGTTTTTT. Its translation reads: CASSLSGAGTSEKLFF. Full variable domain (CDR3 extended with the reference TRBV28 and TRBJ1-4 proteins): DVKVTQSSRYLVKRTGEKVFLECVQDMDHENMFWYRQDPGLGLRLIYFSYDVKMKEKGDIPEGYSVSREKKERFSLILESASTNQTSMYLCASSLSGAGTSEKLFFGSGTQLSVL.